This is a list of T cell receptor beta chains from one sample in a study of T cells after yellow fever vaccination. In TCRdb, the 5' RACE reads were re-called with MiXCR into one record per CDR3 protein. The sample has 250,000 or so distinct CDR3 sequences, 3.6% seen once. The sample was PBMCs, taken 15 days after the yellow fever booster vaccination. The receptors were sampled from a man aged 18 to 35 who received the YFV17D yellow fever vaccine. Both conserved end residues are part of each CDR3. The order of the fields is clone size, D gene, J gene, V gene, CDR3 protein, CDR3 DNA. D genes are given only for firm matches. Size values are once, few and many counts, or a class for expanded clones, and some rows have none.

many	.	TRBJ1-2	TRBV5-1	CASSEGFAQGDYGYTF	TGCGCCAGCAGCGAGGGTTTCGCCCAAGGGGACTATGGCTACACCTTC
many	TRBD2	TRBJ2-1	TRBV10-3	CAISKLIPGLAGGTTRDEQFF	TGTGCCATCAGTAAACTAATTCCGGGACTAGCGGGGGGTACCACAAGGGATGAGCAGTTCTTC
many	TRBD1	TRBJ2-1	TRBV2	CASSDPGQANSYNEQFF	TGTGCCAGCAGTGATCCAGGACAGGCAAACTCCTACAATGAGCAGTTCTTC
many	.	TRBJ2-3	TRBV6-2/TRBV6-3	CASKRRASGTDTQYF	TGTGCCAGCAAAAGGAGGGCTAGCGGCACAGATACGCAGTATTTT
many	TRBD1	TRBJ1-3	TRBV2	CARRDRGPLFSGNTIYF	TGTGCCAGACGGGACAGGGGTCCCCTTTTCTCTGGAAACACCATATATTTT
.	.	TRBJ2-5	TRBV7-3	CASSLNGVQETQYF	TGTGCCAGCAGCTTAAATGGAGTCCAAGAGACCCAGTACTTC
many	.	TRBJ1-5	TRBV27	CASSTDIYQPQHF	TGTGCCAGCAGCACTGACATATATCAGCCCCAGCATTTT
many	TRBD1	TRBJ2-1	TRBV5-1	CASSFRGLSYNEQFF	TGCGCCAGCAGCTTCAGGGGGCTCTCCTACAATGAGCAGTTCTTC
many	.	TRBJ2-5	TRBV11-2	CASRVAEETQYF	TGTGCCAGCAGGGTAGCGGAGGAGACCCAGTACTTC
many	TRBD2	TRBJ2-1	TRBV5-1	CASSKGLAGGYNEQFF	TGCGCCAGCAGCAAGGGACTAGCGGGGGGTTACAATGAGCAGTTCTTC
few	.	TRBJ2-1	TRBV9	CASSVEGRFYNEQFF	TGTGCCAGCAGCGTGGAGGGCAGATTCTACAATGAGCAGTTCTTC
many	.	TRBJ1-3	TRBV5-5	CASSLPGANTIYF	TGTGCCAGCAGCTTGCCAGGGGCAAACACCATATATTTT
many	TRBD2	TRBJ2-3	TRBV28	CASSGSGGAPLTDTQYF	TGTGCCAGCAGTGGGAGCGGGGGAGCACCACTCACAGATACGCAGTATTTT
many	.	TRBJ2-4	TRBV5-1	CASSPLLGGRDIQYF	TGCGCCAGCAGCCCCCTGCTTGGTGGCAGGGACATTCAGTACTTC
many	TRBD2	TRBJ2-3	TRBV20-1	CSARVGGAKDTQYF	TGCAGTGCTAGAGTCGGGGGGGCCAAAGATACGCAGTATTTT
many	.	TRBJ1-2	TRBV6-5	CASRVGGFNGYTF	TGTGCCAGCCGCGTTGGGGGATTCAATGGCTACACCTTC
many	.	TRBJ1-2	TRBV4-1	CASSQEAGINYGYTF	TGCGCCAGCAGCCAAGAGGCAGGGATAAACTATGGCTACACCTTC
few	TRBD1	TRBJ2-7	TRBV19	CASSTLVTGTVSEQYF	TGTGCCAGTAGTACCCTCGTGACAGGGACCGTTTCCGAGCAGTACTTC
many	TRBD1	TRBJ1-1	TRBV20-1	CSARLTGTGDNTEAFF	TGCAGTGCTAGACTTACCGGGACAGGGGATAACACTGAAGCTTTCTTT
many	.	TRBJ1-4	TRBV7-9	CASSLGPLGEKLFF	TGTGCCAGCAGCCTGGGGCCTTTGGGTGAAAAACTGTTTTTT
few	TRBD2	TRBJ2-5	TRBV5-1	CASSFSSPGGRKTQYF	TGCGCCAGCAGCTTTAGCTCCCCGGGGGGGCGGAAGACCCAGTACTTC
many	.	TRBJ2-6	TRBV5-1	CASSFSGSGANVLTF	TGCGCCAGCAGCTTCTCCGGGTCTGGGGCCAACGTCCTGACTTTC
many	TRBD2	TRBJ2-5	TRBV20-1	CSARVAGMDETQYF	TGCAGTGCTAGAGTAGCGGGGATGGATGAGACCCAGTACTTC
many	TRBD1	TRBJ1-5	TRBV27	CASSSRGRVQPQHF	TGTGCCAGCAGTTCGAGGGGGCGCGTTCAGCCCCAGCATTTT
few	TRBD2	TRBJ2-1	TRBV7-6	CASSRLVLAGDSYNEQFF	TGTGCCAGCAGCCGTCTGGTTCTAGCGGGGGATTCCTACAATGAGCAGTTCTTC
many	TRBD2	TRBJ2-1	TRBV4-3	CASSQDPSGGLNNEQFF	TGCGCCAGCAGCCAAGATCCGAGCGGGGGGCTTAACAATGAGCAGTTCTTC
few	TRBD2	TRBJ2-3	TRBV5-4	CASSLERGGTIDTQYF	TGTGCCAGCAGCTTGGAGCGGGGGGGCACGATAGATACGCAGTATTTT
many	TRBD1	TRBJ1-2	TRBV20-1	CSARDGQGAVGYTF	TGCAGTGCTAGAGATGGACAGGGGGCGGTTGGCTACACCTTC
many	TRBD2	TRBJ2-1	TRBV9	CASSGLAGANEQFF	TGTGCCAGCAGCGGACTAGCGGGGGCCAATGAGCAGTTCTTC
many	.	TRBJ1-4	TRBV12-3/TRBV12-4	CASSLATEKLFF	TGTGCCAGCAGTTTAGCGACCGAAAAACTGTTTTTT
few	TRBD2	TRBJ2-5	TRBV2	CASRGLAGSPLETQYF	TGTGCCAGCAGGGGACTAGCGGGGAGCCCTTTGGAGACCCAGTACTTC
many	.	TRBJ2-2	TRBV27	CASSLARAPRGGELFF	TGTGCCAGCAGTTTAGCCCGGGCCCCCCGCGGCGGGGAGCTGTTTTTT
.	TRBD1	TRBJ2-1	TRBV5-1	CASSSPGTGGSRSYNEQFF	TGCGCCAGCAGTTCTCCCGGGACAGGGGGATCTCGCTCCTACAATGAGCAGTTCTTC
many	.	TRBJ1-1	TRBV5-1	CASSLQPGGETEAFF	TGCGCCAGCAGCTTGCAGCCGGGTGGAGAGACTGAAGCTTTCTTT
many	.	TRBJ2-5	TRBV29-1	CSVSGSGMETQYF	TGCAGCGTCTCGGGGTCTGGGATGGAGACCCAGTACTTC
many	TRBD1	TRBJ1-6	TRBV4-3	CASSHRQGRDSPLHF	TGCGCCAGCAGCCACAGACAGGGTCGGGATTCACCCCTCCACTTT
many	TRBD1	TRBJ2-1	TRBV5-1	CASTGTGTGYNEQFF	TGCGCCAGCACCGGCACCGGGACAGGGTACAATGAGCAGTTCTTC
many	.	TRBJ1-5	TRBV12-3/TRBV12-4	CASRSEGSGPQHF	TGTGCCAGCAGGTCCGAGGGCTCGGGGCCCCAGCATTTT
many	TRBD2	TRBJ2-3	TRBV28	CASSGGLAGEDTQYF	TGTGCCAGCAGTGGAGGACTAGCGGGAGAAGATACGCAGTATTTT
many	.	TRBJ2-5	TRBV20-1	CSASDTKETQYF	TGCAGTGCATCGGACACGAAAGAGACCCAGTACTTC
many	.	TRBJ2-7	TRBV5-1	CASSLGLPRDTRHYEQYF	TGCGCCAGCAGCTTGGGCCTCCCTCGGGACACAAGGCACTACGAGCAGTACTTC
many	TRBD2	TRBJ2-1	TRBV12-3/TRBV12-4	CASSLIAGGYNEQFF	TGTGCCAGCAGTTTGATAGCGGGGGGGTATAATGAGCAGTTCTTC
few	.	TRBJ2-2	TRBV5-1	CASSNRQVANTGELFF	TGCGCCAGCAGCAACAGACAGGTCGCGAACACCGGGGAGCTGTTTTTT
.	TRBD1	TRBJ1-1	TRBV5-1	CASSWGNRGTNTEAFF	TGCGCCAGCAGCTGGGGGAACAGGGGAACGAACACTGAAGCTTTCTTT
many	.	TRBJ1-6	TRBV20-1	CSARQGDDSPLHF	TGCAGTGCTAGACAGGGAGATGATTCACCCCTCCACTTT
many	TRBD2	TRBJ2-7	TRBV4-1	CASSLLAGGYEQYF	TGCGCCAGCAGCCTCTTAGCGGGGGGGTACGAGCAGTACTTC